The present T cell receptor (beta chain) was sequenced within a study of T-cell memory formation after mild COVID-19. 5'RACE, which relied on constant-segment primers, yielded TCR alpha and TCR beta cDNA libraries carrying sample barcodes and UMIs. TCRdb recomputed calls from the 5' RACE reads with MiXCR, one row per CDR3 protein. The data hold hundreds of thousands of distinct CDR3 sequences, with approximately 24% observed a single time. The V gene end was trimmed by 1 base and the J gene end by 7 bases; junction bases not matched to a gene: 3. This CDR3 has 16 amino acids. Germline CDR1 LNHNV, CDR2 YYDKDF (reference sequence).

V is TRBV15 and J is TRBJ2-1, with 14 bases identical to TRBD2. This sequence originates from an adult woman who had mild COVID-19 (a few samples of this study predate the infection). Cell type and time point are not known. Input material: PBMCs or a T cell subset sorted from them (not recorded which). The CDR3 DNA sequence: TGTGCCACCAGCAGAGTTGGGACTAGCGGGAGAAATGAGCAGTTCTTC. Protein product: CATSRVGTSGRNEQFF.